These T cell receptor beta chains were read from a single sample in a study of CXCR3-negative and CXCR3-positive naive CD8 T cells. TCRdb reanalyzed the 5' RACE reads and collapses them to one entry per CDR3 protein, without DNA. The sample has around 47,000 distinct CDR3 sequences; the top ten hold about 15%. The sample comprised memory CD8+ T cells from blood. These receptors were taken from a human donor in good health. Some clones in this sample may be carry-over from other donors' samples. Both conserved end residues are part of each CDR3. Fields, in order: J gene, V gene, CDR3 protein.

TRBJ2-1	TRBV6-5	CASSYRGNEQFF
TRBJ2-7	TRBV29-1	CSVLRQGSEQYF
TRBJ2-7	TRBV5-1	CASSLAAPSAAYEQYF
TRBJ1-5	TRBV20-1	CSARQYFDGANSNQPQHF
TRBJ2-7	TRBV28	CASSFFDYEQYF
TRBJ2-1	TRBV15	CATSLSSYNEQFF
TRBJ2-7	TRBV29-1	CSVMIQENTYEQYF
TRBJ2-7	TRBV18	CASSPGTYSSYEQYF
TRBJ2-7	TRBV20-1	CSARVLLAAYEQYF
TRBJ2-1	TRBV15	CATSRGAGGPGEQFF
TRBJ1-5	TRBV20-1	CSAREDGTLYSNQPQHF
TRBJ1-2	TRBV28	CASSFKGSSYGYTF
TRBJ2-1	TRBV3-1	CASSQDLIAGGNEQFF
TRBJ2-7	TRBV7-2	CASSLSPPTGISSYEQYF
TRBJ1-1	TRBV7-3	CASSSDYRNTEAFF
TRBJ1-1	TRBV15	CATSSREMNTEAFF
TRBJ2-4	TRBV9	CASSPKQGHTAKNIQYF